The following is a TCR beta chain sequence with its context. What it binds is unknown. The data originate from a study of shared clonotypes between healthy human individuals. The CDR3 contains 16 residues. Germline CDR1 reads SGHRS; CDR2 reads YFSETQ. Unmatched junction bases numbered 10, after V lost 2 bases and J lost 4 bases. Findings and limits, study-wide: Sharing across four donors was seen in 4% to 5.5% of naive CD4 clonotypes.

Method: immunoSEQ multiplex PCR; TCRdb's copy keeps in-frame clones and lacks some. The table lists 1.4 million to 1.5 million clones, roughly 96% of them singletons. The origin of this receptor is a man aged 30-40 years in good health. Specimen: naive CD4+ T cells sorted from blood. Specified subset: CD45RA+ positively selected. The chain links TRBV5-1 to TRBJ2-5, with 8 bases aligning to TRBD1. CDR3 loop: CASSLSGGESGETQYF. The CDR3 DNA is TGCGCCAGCAGCTTATCAGGGGGCGAGAGTGGAGAGACCCAGTACTTC.